This T cell receptor beta chain emerged from a study of CD8 T cells in ankylosing spondylitis. TCRdb independently ran MiXCR on the 5' RACE reads; one entry per CDR3 protein. The sample yields fewer than 750,000 distinct CDR3 sequences, 15% to 20% seen once. As concerns this clonotype: Its antigen is not identified.

Study conclusions and caveats: Characteristic, it appeared, of ankylosing spondylitis blood was a TCR beta motif of seven or eight highly homologous variants. Disease-linked clones were CD8+ and relatively rare in peripheral blood. Significant enrichment of disease-linked clones was reportedly seen in matched ankylosing spondylitis synovial fluid.

The receptor was isolated from a male donor with ankylosing spondylitis. The sequencing sample was made of blood, either unsorted or a sorted T cell fraction (not recorded which).

The DNA of the CDR3 is TGCAGCGTTGAAAGCAGGGGGCTGGACGAGCAGTACTTC. Translating it yields CSVESRGLDEQYF. The chain uses TRBV29-1 and TRBJ2-7; TRBD1 aligns across 8 bases. The V segment lost 2 bases and the J segment 5 bases; nucleotides outside the gene matches: 5. This CDR3 is built from 13 residues. Per the germline V gene, CDR1 is SQVTM and CDR2 is ANQGSEA.